These T cell receptor beta chains were read from a single sample in a study of tumour-infiltrating T cells in Burkitt lymphoma. Profiled with immunoSEQ multiplex PCR; TCRdb holds only in-frame clones, not every one. The sample holds 45,000 to 60,000 clones, around 32% seen once. Sequencing was done on a sample of tumor tissue. These receptors were obtained from a human donor with Burkitt lymphoma. CDR3s include the opening cysteine and the closing phenylalanine or tryptophan. D genes are given only for firm matches. Expanded clones are given a class, and other clones once, few, many or no size at all.

j_call clone_size d_call v_call cdr3_aa cdr3_nt
TRBJ1-1 few TRBD1 TRBV5-1 CASRKDRVDTEAFF TGCGCCAGCAGAAAGGACAGGGTGGACACTGAAGCTTTCTTT
TRBJ1-1 . . TRBV5-4 CASSLDRGDTEAFF TGTGCCAGCAGCTTGGACCGGGGAGACACTGAAGCTTTCTTT
TRBJ2-5 few TRBD2 TRBV4-3 CASSQETSGGAVETQYF TGCGCCAGCAGCCAAGAGACTAGCGGGGGGGCCGTAGAGACCCAGTACTTC
TRBJ2-7 few . TRBV9 CASSVSPSYEQYF TGTGCCAGCAGCGTATCGCCCTCCTACGAGCAGTACTTC
TRBJ1-1 . . TRBV19 CASGGYTEAFF TGTGCCAGTGGGGGGTACACTGAAGCTTTCTTT
TRBJ1-1 few TRBD1 TRBV9 CASSAPQGSDTEAFF TGTGCCAGCAGCGCCCCACAGGGGTCAGACACTGAAGCTTTCTTT
TRBJ2-7 few TRBD1 TRBV19 CASSTWTGAYEQYF TGTGCCAGTAGTACTTGGACAGGAGCCTACGAGCAGTACTTC
TRBJ2-3 . TRBD2 TRBV30 CAWSPGRGGTDTQYF TGTGCCTGGAGCCCAGGGAGGGGTGGCACAGATACGCAGTATTTT
TRBJ2-7 few TRBD2 TRBV18 CASSQTSGDSYEQYF TGTGCCAGCTCACAAACTAGCGGTGACTCCTACGAGCAGTACTTC
TRBJ1-4 . . TRBV27 CASSLWGTTNEKLFF TGTGCCAGCAGTCTCTGGGGGACAACTAATGAAAAACTGTTTTTT
TRBJ2-5 few TRBD1 TRBV4-1 CASSQGGQAGRETQYF TGCGCCAGCAGCCAAGGCGGACAGGCCGGAAGGGAGACCCAGTACTTC
TRBJ1-6 few . TRBV10-3 CAISRGPGQGMGEGSPLHF TGTGCCATCAGTCGCGGCCCAGGCCAGGGAATGGGAGAGGGTTCACCCCTCCACTTT
TRBJ2-5 . . TRBV10-2 CASRDVARVQETQYF TGCGCCAGCAGAGATGTCGCCAGGGTTCAAGAGACCCAGTACTTC
TRBJ1-1 . TRBD1 TRBV14 CASSQEQGGTEAFF TGTGCCAGCAGCCAAGAGCAGGGGGGCACTGAAGCTTTCTTT
TRBJ2-6 . . TRBV4-1 CASSPGGDFASGANVLTF TGCGCCAGCAGCCCAGGAGGGGACTTTGCCTCTGGGGCCAACGTCCTGACTTTC
TRBJ2-4 few . TRBV7-9 CATNLAGNIQYF TGTGCCACCAATCTAGCCGGCAACATTCAGTACTTC
TRBJ2-7 few . TRBV4-2 CASSQDLSSREQYF TGTGCCAGCAGCCAAGATCTATCGTCGCGCGAGCAGTACTTC
TRBJ1-4 once . TRBV5-1 CASSLSYRTNEKLFF TGCGCCAGCAGTCTATCATATCGGACGAATGAAAAACTGTTTTTT
TRBJ2-7 . TRBD1 TRBV7-9 CASRPGQGAYEQYF TGTGCCAGCAGGCCGGGACAGGGGGCCTACGAGCAGTACTTC
TRBJ1-1 . TRBD1 TRBV6-5 CASRSLGGNTEAFF TGTGCCAGCAGATCGTTAGGGGGCAATACTGAAGCTTTCTTT
TRBJ2-2 few . TRBV5-1 CASRTHTGELFF TGCGCCAGCAGAACCCACACCGGGGAGCTGTTTTTT
TRBJ1-1 . TRBD1 TRBV27 CASSIQGRGWTEAFF TGTGCCAGCAGTATACAGGGGCGCGGTTGGACTGAAGCTTTCTTT
TRBJ2-5 . TRBD2 TRBV19 CASSPSGPPPQYF TGTGCCAGTAGTCCTAGCGGGCCCCCGCCGCAGTACTTC
TRBJ2-7 . TRBD1 TRBV5-8 CASSLRTGAEQYF TGTGCCAGCAGCTTGAGGACAGGGGCCGAGCAGTACTTC
TRBJ2-2 . . TRBV19 CASSIHPPPGELFF TGTGCCAGTAGTATCCACCCGCCCCCCGGGGAGCTGTTTTTT
TRBJ1-2 . . TRBV6-5 CASSYPGLSDYGYTF TGTGCCAGCAGTTACCCGGGACTCTCGGACTATGGCTACACCTTC
TRBJ2-5 . TRBD1 TRBV7-2 CASSLNRGLGETQYF TGTGCCAGCAGCTTAAACAGGGGGCTAGGGGAGACCCAGTACTTC
TRBJ1-2 . . TRBV29-1 CSVEDSGPNF TGCAGCGTTGAAGATTCGGGACCGAACTTC